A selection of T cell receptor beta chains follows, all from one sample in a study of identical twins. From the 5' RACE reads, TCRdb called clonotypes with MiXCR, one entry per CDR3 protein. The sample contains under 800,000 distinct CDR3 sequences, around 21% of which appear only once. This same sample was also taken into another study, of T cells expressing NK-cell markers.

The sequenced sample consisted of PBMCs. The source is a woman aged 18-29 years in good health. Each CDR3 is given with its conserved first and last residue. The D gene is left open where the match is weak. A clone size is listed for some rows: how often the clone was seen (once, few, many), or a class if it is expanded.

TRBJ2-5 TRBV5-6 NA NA TGTGCCAGCAGCCAAAAGTCGGAGGGTAGTGAGACCCAGTACTTC CASSQKSEGSETQYF
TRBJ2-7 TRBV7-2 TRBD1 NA TGTGCCAGCAGCTCCCCCCCCACAGGGGGCGAGCAGTACTTC CASSSPPTGGEQYF
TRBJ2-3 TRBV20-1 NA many TGCAGTGCTACCAGGTCCCTTAATGAGGATACGCAGTATTTT CSATRSLNEDTQYF
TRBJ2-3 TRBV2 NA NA TGTGCCAGCCGTCTGCCGGGGCAAGATACGCAGTATTTT CASRLPGQDTQYF
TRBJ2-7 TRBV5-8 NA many TGTGCCAGCAGCTTGGGAACGACTATTTCCCCAGACATGGGGCAGTACTTC CASSLGTTISPDMGQYF
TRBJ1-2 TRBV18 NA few TGTGCCAGCTCCCCACATCGCACTCCTTTTGGCTACACCTTC CASSPHRTPFGYTF
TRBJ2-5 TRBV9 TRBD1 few TGTGCCAGCAGCGATGGACAGGGGGCGGGAGAGACCCAGTACTTC CASSDGQGAGETQYF
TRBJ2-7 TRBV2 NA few TGTGCCAGCAGGCCCGGGGCGCGCGTCTACGAGCAGTACTTC CASRPGARVYEQYF
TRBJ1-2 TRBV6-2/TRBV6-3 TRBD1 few TGTGCCAGCAGTCGCGGGACAGAAAACTATGGCTACACCTTC CASSRGTENYGYTF
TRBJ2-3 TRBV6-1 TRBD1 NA TGTGCCAGCAGTCTAGATGGGACAGGAAGAGATACGCAGTATTTT CASSLDGTGRDTQYF
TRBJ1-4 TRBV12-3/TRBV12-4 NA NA TGTGCCAGCAGTTTTACGGTTTACGATGAAAAACTGTTTTTT CASSFTVYDEKLFF
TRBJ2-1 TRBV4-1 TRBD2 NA TGCGCCAGCAGCCAAGAGGGGCCCCAAGCGGGATGGGGCAATGAGCAGTTCTTC CASSQEGPQAGWGNEQFF
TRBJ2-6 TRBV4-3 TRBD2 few TGCGCCAGCAGCCCGGGACTAGCGGGAAGTGGGGCCAACGTCCTGACTTTC CASSPGLAGSGANVLTF
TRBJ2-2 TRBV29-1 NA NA TGCAGCGTTGAGACCGGGACCGGGGAGCTGTTTTTT CSVETGTGELFF
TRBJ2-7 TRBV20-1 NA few TGCAGTGTTATAGCAGGGGACCGCACATCCTACGAGCAGTACTTC CSVIAGDRTSYEQYF
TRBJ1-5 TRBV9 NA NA TGTGCCAGCAGCGTAGACGTACACCAGCCCCAGCATTTT CASSVDVHQPQHF
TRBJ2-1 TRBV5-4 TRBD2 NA TGTGCCAGCAGCCTCGGCCCAGCGGGAGACAATGAGCAGTTCTTC CASSLGPAGDNEQFF
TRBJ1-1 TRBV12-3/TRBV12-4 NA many TGTGCCAGCAGTTTAGGGCAGGGGAAAACTGAAGCTTTCTTT CASSLGQGKTEAFF
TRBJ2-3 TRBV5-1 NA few TGCGCCAGCAGCTGGAACACAGATACGCAGTATTTT CASSWNTDTQYF
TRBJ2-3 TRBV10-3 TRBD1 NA TGTGCCATCAGTGGAGGACAGGGAGGCACAGATACGCAGTATTTT CAISGGQGGTDTQYF
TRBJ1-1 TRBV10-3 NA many TGTGCCATCAGTGACCTAGACACGAGGACTGAAGCTTTCTTT CAISDLDTRTEAFF
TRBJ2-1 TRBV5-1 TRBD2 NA TGCGCCAGCAGCTTGAGACTAGGGGCTAGCGGGTCGACGAGCTCCTACAATGAGCAGTTCTTC CASSLRLGASGSTSSYNEQFF
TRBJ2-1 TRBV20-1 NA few TGCAGTGCTAGAGATCTGGGGGCCTCAAGCTCCTACAATGAGCAGTTCTTC CSARDLGASSSYNEQFF
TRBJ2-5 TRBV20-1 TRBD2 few TGCAGTGCTTCCCACCTGACTAGCGGATTAATTGCGGAGACCCAGTACTTC CSASHLTSGLIAETQYF
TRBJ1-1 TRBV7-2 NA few TGTGCCAGCACCCCTCGCCCGGGGAACACTGAAGCTTTCTTT CASTPRPGNTEAFF
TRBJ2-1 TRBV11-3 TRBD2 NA TGTGCCAGCAGCTTAGTCGGGGGGGTTGAGCAGTTCTTC CASSLVGGVEQFF
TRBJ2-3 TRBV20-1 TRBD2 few TGCAGTGCGAGCGGGAGGACTAGCGGGGGCACAGATACGCAGTATTTT CSASGRTSGGTDTQYF
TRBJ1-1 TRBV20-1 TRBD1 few TGCAGTGCTAGAGACCCTCAGGGGGTACGAACTGAAGCTTTCTTT CSARDPQGVRTEAFF
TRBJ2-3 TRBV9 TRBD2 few TGTGCCAGCAGTCGGGGACTAGCGACAGATACGCAGTATTTT CASSRGLATDTQYF
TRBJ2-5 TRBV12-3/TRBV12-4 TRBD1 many TGTGCCAGCAGAGACAGGGGAGAGACCCAGTACTTC CASRDRGETQYF
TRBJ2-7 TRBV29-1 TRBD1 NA TGCAGCGTTACGGTGGGACAGGGGGCGTCCTACGAGCAGTACTTC CSVTVGQGASYEQYF
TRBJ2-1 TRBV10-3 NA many TGTGCCATCAGTGTTGGTGGAACCTACAATGAGCAGTTCTTC CAISVGGTYNEQFF
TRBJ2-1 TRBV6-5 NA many TGTGCCAGCAGTTGGGTCCCGAGTTCCGATGAGCAGTTCTTC CASSWVPSSDEQFF
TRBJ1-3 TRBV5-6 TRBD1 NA TGTGCCAGCAGCGAGACAGGGAGGAACACCATATATTTT CASSETGRNTIYF
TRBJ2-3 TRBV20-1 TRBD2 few TGCAGTGCTAGAGGAAGTTGGCGGGAGAGCTCCCTTCGAAGTGATACGCAGTATTTT CSARGSWRESSLRSDTQYF
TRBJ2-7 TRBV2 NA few TGTGCCAGCGAAGGAAGAGACTACGAGCAGTACTTC CASEGRDYEQYF
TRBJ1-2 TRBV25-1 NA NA TGTGCCAGCGGGGGGCTCGGGGCTGGCTACACCTTC CASGGLGAGYTF
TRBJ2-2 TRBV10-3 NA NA TGTGCCATCAGCGGCCGCGGGGGCCCGAACACCGGGGAGCTGTTTTTT CAISGRGGPNTGELFF
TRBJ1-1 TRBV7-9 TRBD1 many TGTGCCGTCTCCGGGACAGGGTATCCTGAAGCTTTCTTT CAVSGTGYPEAFF
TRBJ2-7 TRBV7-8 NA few TGTGCCAGCAGCGCACAGGGCTCCGGGGAGGAGCAGTACTTC CASSAQGSGEEQYF
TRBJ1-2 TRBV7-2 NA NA TGTGCCAGCAGCTTAAAGGGTACGGCAGGTACCTATGGCTACACCTTC CASSLKGTAGTYGYTF
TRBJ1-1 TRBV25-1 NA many TGTGCCAGCAGTATAACAGGAGCGAACACTGAAGCTTTCTTT CASSITGANTEAFF
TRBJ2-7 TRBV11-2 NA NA TGTGCCAGCAGCTTAGTATTTAGCGGCGTATACGAGCAGTACTTC CASSLVFSGVYEQYF
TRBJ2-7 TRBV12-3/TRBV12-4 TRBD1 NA TGTGCCAGCAGTTTCGACAGGGTCTACGAGCAGTACTTC CASSFDRVYEQYF
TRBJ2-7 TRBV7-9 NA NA TGTGCCAGCACCACCGACTACGAGCAGTACTTC CASTTDYEQYF
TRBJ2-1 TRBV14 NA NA TGTGCCAGCAGCCAGGCGGGGAGACTTTACAATGAGCAGTTCTTC CASSQAGRLYNEQFF
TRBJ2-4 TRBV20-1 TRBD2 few TGCAGTGCAGCCCCCCAAGCGGGAGTGCAGTACTTC CSAAPQAGVQYF
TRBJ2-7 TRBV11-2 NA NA TGTGCCAGCAGCTTAGATCGGGGATTTGGATACGAGCAGTACTTC CASSLDRGFGYEQYF
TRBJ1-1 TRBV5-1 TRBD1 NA TGCGCCAGCAGCTGGACAGGGCCAATGAACACTGAAGCTTTCTTT CASSWTGPMNTEAFF
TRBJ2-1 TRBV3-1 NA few TGTGCCAGCAGCCAATTGGGGGATGAGCAGTTCTTC CASSQLGDEQFF
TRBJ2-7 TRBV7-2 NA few TGTGCCAGCAGCTTAGTCTCGGATTACGAGCAGTACTTC CASSLVSDYEQYF
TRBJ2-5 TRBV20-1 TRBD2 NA TGCAGTGCTAGAGATAGGACGGGAGCGGGGGAGACCCAGTACTTC CSARDRTGAGETQYF
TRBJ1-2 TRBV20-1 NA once TGCAGTGCATGGCTACCGACTAACTATGGCTACACCTTC CSAWLPTNYGYTF
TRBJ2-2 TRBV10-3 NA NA TGTGCCATCAGAGGGGATGGGCGCACCGGGGAGCTGTTTTTT CAIRGDGRTGELFF
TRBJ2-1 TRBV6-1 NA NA TGTGCCAGCCGCCCAGACGGGACACCGCGATACAATGAGCAGTTCTTC CASRPDGTPRYNEQFF
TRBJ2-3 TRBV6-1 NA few TGTCCCAGCAGCCGGGGAGGGGGGCTACGCACAGATACGCAGTATTTT CPSSRGGGLRTDTQYF
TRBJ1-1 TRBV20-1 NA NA TGCAGTGCTAACCGACAGCATGAATCTGAAGCTTTCTTT CSANRQHESEAFF
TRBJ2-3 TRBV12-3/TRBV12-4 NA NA TGTGCCAGCAGTGCAGCCGTAAATACGCAGTATTTT CASSAAVNTQYF
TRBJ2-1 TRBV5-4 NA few TGTGCCAGCAGCTTGGGACTGGGCAATGAGCTGTTCTTC CASSLGLGNELFF
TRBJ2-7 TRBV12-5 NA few TGTGCTAGTGGTCGGGACCGTTCCTACGAGCAGTACTTC CASGRDRSYEQYF